A single sample is the source of the 21 T cell receptor beta chains below, sequenced in a study of CD8 T cells in ankylosing spondylitis (dated by TCRdb to about 2017). Paper-wide results and their limitations: Blood from ankylosing spondylitis patients appeared to be characterized by a TCR beta motif composed of under ten highly homologous amino acid variants.

Library method: 5' RACE. The sequencer listed for this sample is Illumina HiSeq 2500. TCRdb handled the public reads itself, with Q25 trimming in fastp and clone calling in MiXCR, and kept productive beta chains. For every CDR3 protein sequence, its rows merge into one entry that carries the most common genes and DNA. The sample table shows under 850,000 distinct CDR3 sequences, and around 20% are seen once. The ten largest clones add up to about 19% of the sample. The antigens for these receptors are not known. The sequenced sample was blood, either unsorted or a sorted T cell fraction (not recorded which). These receptors were obtained from a male donor with ankylosing spondylitis.

V usage is TRBV4-1 and J usage is TRBJ1-4, with a possible D match to TRBD1 (5 bases). The V gene lost 2 bases and the J gene lost 8 bases, with 9 bases spanning the gap. The CDR3 extends over 13 amino acids. CDR1 and CDR2 from the germline V gene are MGHRA and YSYEKL. CDR3 nucleotides: TGCGCCAGCAGCCAAATACAGGAGGAAAAACTGTTTTTT. Its protein product is CASSQIQEEKLFF.

The rearrangement uses TRBV20-1 and TRBJ1-5; D gene unclear. Germline values: CDR1 DFQATT, CDR2 SNEGSKA (reference sequence). The V and J ends lost 3 bases and 3 bases respectively, with 12 bases between them. The CDR3 consists of 14 residues. CDR3 residues: CSASRQLDNQPQHF. The CDR3 nucleotides are TGCAGTGCTAGTAGGCAGTTGGACAATCAGCCCCAGCATTTT.

A few counts support this clonotype. The chain joins TRBV9 to TRBJ1-1; tentatively, D is TRBD1 (5 bases). Between the trimmed V and J ends, which lost 3 bases and 0 bases, there was a span of 9 bases. The CDR3 has 14 residues. Germline-derived CDR1 and CDR2 are SGDLS and YYNGEE. The CDR3 sequence is CASSATEMNTEAFF. CDR3 nucleotide sequence: TGTGCCAGCAGCGCGACAGAAATGAACACTGAAGCTTTCTTT.

This clonotype was observed a few times. The chain recombines TRBV20-1 with TRBJ1-6; D might be TRBD1 (5 bases). CDR1 DFQATT and CDR2 SNEGSKA come from the germline V gene (reference sequence). The V gene lost 1 base and the J gene lost 7 bases, with 11 bases spanning the gap. This CDR3 is built from 14 residues. The CDR3 nucleotides read TGCAGTGCTAGAGCTACAGGTGTCAATTCACCCCTCCACTTT. It specifies CSARATGVNSPLHF.

This clonotype came up a few times. The chain joins TRBV7-9 to TRBJ1-2; TRBD1 matches at 7 bases. Per the germline V gene, CDR1 is SEHNR and CDR2 is FQNEAQ (reference sequence). The CDR3 extends over 12 amino acids. Trimming removed 1 base from V and 10 bases from J; junction bases left unmatched: 3. In DNA form, the CDR3 reads TGTGCCAGCAGCTTAGGGGACAGCCACTACACCTTC. Translated: CASSLGDSHYTF.

This clonotype was detected only a few times. This chain joins TRBV12-3 or TRBV12-4 and TRBJ2-7; D not resolved. The germline V and J ends were trimmed by 3 bases and 4 bases, with 10 bases remaining between them. The CDR3 covers 13 residues. The CDR3 protein is CASSFFEQYEQYF. As DNA, the CDR3 is TGTGCCAGCAGTTTCTTTGAACAGTACGAGCAGTACTTC.

The chain joins TRBV12-3 or TRBV12-4 to TRBJ2-2; D not resolved. Trimming stripped 4 bases from V and 6 bases from J, with 12 bases between. The CDR3 contains 14 residues. CDR3 sequence reads: CASSWTSLAGELFF. The DNA for the CDR3 is TGTGCCAGCAGTTGGACCTCCTTGGCCGGGGAGCTGTTTTTT.

This clonotype occurred a few times. The chain joins TRBV5-1 to TRBJ2-7; D is undetermined. The germline V gene encodes CDR1 SGHRS and CDR2 YFSETQ. The CDR3 contains 12 residues. V was clipped by 3 bases and J by 4 bases, with 8 bases between them. The CDR3 loop reads CASSSALYEQYF. The CDR3 DNA sequence: TGCGCCAGCAGCTCTGCGCTTTACGAGCAGTACTTC.

This clonotype turned up a few times. CDR3 in amino acids: CASSEEQISSYEQYF. CDR3 nucleotides: TGTGCCAGCAGTGAAGAACAGATCAGCTCCTACGAGCAGTACTTC. This chain links TRBV2 with TRBJ2-7; no definite D call. The CDR3 sequence is 15 residues long. The germline V gene has CDR1 SNHLY and CDR2 FYNNEI. Trimming removed 1 base at V and 0 bases at J, with 10 bases between.

The chain couples TRBV4-1 to TRBJ1-1; the D is unclear. In germline, CDR1 is MGHRA, CDR2 YSYEKL. The length of the CDR3 is 14 residues. Trimming removed 1 base at V and 1 base at J, with 7 bases between. CDR3 amino acids: CASSQVTPNTEAFF. The CDR3 coding sequence is TGCGCCAGCAGCCAAGTTACCCCGAACACTGAAGCTTTCTTT.

This clonotype showed up just a few times. The chain joins TRBV12-3 or TRBV12-4 to TRBJ2-3, with D hard to call. V dropped 3 bases and J dropped 2 bases, with 9 bases sitting between them. The length of the CDR3 is 14 residues. CDR3: CASSFGLPTDTQYF. The CDR3 coding sequence is TGTGCCAGCAGTTTTGGTCTACCCACAGATACGCAGTATTTT.

The rearrangement uses TRBV11-2 and TRBJ2-1; D perhaps matches TRBD2 (5 bases). V gave up 7 bases and J gave up 0 bases, with 13 bases separating them. Germline CDR1 is SGHAT and CDR2 is FQNNGV. This CDR3 has 15 residues. For the CDR3, the DNA is TGTGCCAGCATTCCGGGAAGTGGCTCCTACAATGAGCAGTTCTTC. Translating it yields CASIPGSGSYNEQFF.

CDR3: CASSTRTGEYNEQFF. In DNA, the CDR3 is TGTGCCAGCAGCACAAGGACAGGGGAATACAATGAGCAGTTCTTC. The chain combines TRBV11-2 with TRBJ2-1; 9 bases are a match to TRBD1. CDR1 is SGHAT and CDR2 is FQNNGV in the germline V gene. CDR3 length: 15 amino acids. J was trimmed by 4 bases and V by 5 bases; bases with no gene match: 6.

The rearrangement joins TRBV4-2 to TRBJ2-2; D might be TRBD1 or TRBD2, each matching 6 bases. This CDR3 is 15 amino acids long. Germline CDR1 LGHNA, CDR2 YNFKEQ. V was pared by 3 bases and J by 1 base, with 9 bases between. CDR3 residues: CASSHGGGNTGELFF. In DNA form, the CDR3 reads TGTGCCAGCAGCCATGGAGGGGGGAACACCGGGGAGCTGTTTTTT.

This clonotype was recorded many times. The CDR3: CASSQALDSYNEQFF. The CDR3 bases are TGTGCCAGCAGCCAAGCGCTGGACTCCTACAATGAGCAGTTCTTC. This sequence joins TRBV4-2 and TRBJ2-1; D unresolved. V lost 1 base and J 0 bases, leaving 7 bases between the germline ends. This CDR3 spans 15 amino acids. Germline V gene lookup returns CDR1 LGHNA and CDR2 YNFKEQ.

This clonotype was counted between two and nine times. The CDR3 DNA follows: TGTGCCAGCAGCCACGGCAGGGGCCTCTCCTACGAGCAGTACTTC. Protein: CASSHGRGLSYEQYF. The V call is TRBV12-3 or TRBV12-4, the J call TRBJ2-7; a possible D gene is TRBD1 (6 bases). The CDR3 covers 15 residues. V lost 6 bases and J 0 bases, leaving 15 bases between the germline ends.

In DNA, the CDR3 is TGTGCCAGCAGCCAAACCACCAGGGGGCTCACCTACGAGCAGTACTTC. It codes for CASSQTTRGLTYEQYF. The chain links TRBV5-6 to TRBJ2-7, with 8 bases identical to TRBD1. From germline, CDR1 is SGHDT and CDR2 YYEEEE. V gave up 4 bases and J gave up 2 bases; unmatched junction bases: 11. The CDR3 has 16 amino acids.

This chain uses TRBV20-1 with TRBJ1-3; 7 bases match TRBD1. CDR1 is DFQATT, CDR2 SNEGSKA, per germline (reference sequence). V was pared by 0 bases and J by 3 bases, with 5 bases of the junction left unmatched. The CDR3 is 15 residues long. The CDR3 loop is CSARDDGTVGNTIYF. CDR3 coding DNA: TGCAGTGCTAGAGATGACGGGACAGTTGGAAACACCATATATTTT.

This clonotype has ten or more counts. The chain joins TRBV15 to TRBJ2-1; TRBD2 agrees at 8 bases. V was clipped by 6 bases and J by 0 bases; unmatched bases: 10. The germline V gene has CDR1 LNHNV and CDR2 YYDKDF (reference sequence). The CDR3 is 17 amino acids. The CDR3 spells CATRGSGDSSSYNEQFF. In nucleotides, the CDR3 is TGTGCCACCAGGGGTAGCGGGGACTCTAGCTCCTACAATGAGCAGTTCTTC.

In this sample, this clonotype turned up a few times. This rearrangement joins TRBV12-5 to TRBJ2-3; 7 nucleotides line up with TRBD2. The germline gives CDR1 LGHNT, CDR2 FRNRAP. Trimming took 1 base from V and 1 from J; bases not matched to a gene: 2. This CDR3 is 15 amino acids long. In nucleotides, the CDR3 is TGTGCTAGTGGTTTGGGGGGGGGAGGCACAGATACGCAGTATTTT. It codes for CASGLGGGGTDTQYF.

This clonotype was picked up a small number of times. The chain uses TRBV5-1 and TRBJ1-1, with 9 bases fitting TRBD1. There are 15 residues in the CDR3. Germline V gives CDR1 SGHRS, CDR2 YFSETQ. The V and J ends lost 4 bases and 1 base, in that order; junction bases with no gene match: 5. Here the CDR3 DNA reads TGCGCCAGCAGCCCCGGACAGGGGAGGAACACTGAAGCTTTCTTT. Its protein product is CASSPGQGRNTEAFF.